These T cell receptor beta chains were read from a single sample in a study of cytomegalovirus exposure and HLA in healthy donors. Measured with immunoSEQ multiplex PCR; TCRdb has only the in-frame clones, and not every one. The table lists tens of thousands of clones, approximately 75% of them singletons, with 3.3% in the top ten. Sequencing was performed on PBMCs. All receptors come from a woman in her forties in good health and CMV-seropositive. Both conserved end residues are part of each CDR3. A D gene is named only where the DNA matches it firmly. Clone size is stated in some rows and not others, as once, few, many or a class when expanded.

V	J	D	size	DNA	CDR3
TRBV11-2	TRBJ2-3	NA	NA	TGTGCCAGCAGCGCTAAGGGGACTTCCACAGATACGCAGTATTTT	CASSAKGTSTDTQYF
TRBV7-9	TRBJ2-1	TRBD1	NA	TGTTCCAGCAGCTTACCGGGACAGGGGATGAATGAGCAGTTCTTC	CSSSLPGQGMNEQFF
TRBV7-9	TRBJ2-5	TRBD2	NA	TGTGCCAGCCAAGCGGGGACCCAAGAGACCCAGTACTTC	CASQAGTQETQYF
TRBV4-1	TRBJ2-5	TRBD2	NA	TGCGCCAGCAGCCAAGTGGGACTAGCGGGGGTGATGTCCCAGTACTTC	CASSQVGLAGVMSQYF
TRBV19	TRBJ2-7	TRBD1	NA	TGTGCCAGTAGCGAATCTTTGGGACAGACCTACGAGCAGTACTTC	CASSESLGQTYEQYF
TRBV15	TRBJ1-4	NA	NA	TGTGCCACCAAATCGAAACGTGAGGGTAATGAAAAACTGTTTTTT	CATKSKREGNEKLFF
TRBV18	TRBJ1-4	TRBD1	few	TGTGCCAGCTCACTTGGACAGGGATCTGAAAAACTGTTTTTT	CASSLGQGSEKLFF
TRBV7-9	TRBJ2-7	NA	NA	TGTGCCAGCAGCTTAGCCAATTCCTACGAGCAGTACTTC	CASSLANSYEQYF
TRBV7-3	TRBJ1-2	NA	NA	TGTGCCAGCAGCCCCAGGGATGGCTACACCTTC	CASSPRDGYTF
TRBV30	TRBJ2-3	TRBD2	few	TGTGCCTGCCTAGCGGGGGACACAGATACGCAGTATTTT	CACLAGDTDTQYF
TRBV10-3	TRBJ1-2	NA	once	TGTGCCATCAGGGGGGGACTCTCCACTAACTATGGCTACACCTTC	CAIRGGLSTNYGYTF
TRBV19	TRBJ1-2	TRBD1	NA	TGTGCCACAAATCCGGGACAGCTCTATGGCTACACCTTC	CATNPGQLYGYTF
TRBV19	TRBJ2-1	TRBD1	NA	TGTGCCAGTAGTATGTGGACAGGGGCCAATGAGCAGTTCTTC	CASSMWTGANEQFF
TRBV5-5	TRBJ1-2	NA	NA	TGTGCCAGCAGCTTGCGGGGGGCCAACTATGGCTACACCTTC	CASSLRGANYGYTF
TRBV28	TRBJ1-5	NA	few	TGTGCCAGCGCGGGTTGGCCACGCAATCAGCCCCAGCATTTT	CASAGWPRNQPQHF
TRBV10-3	TRBJ2-6	NA	few	TGTGCCATCAGTGCTTCAGGGACTGGGGCCAACGTCCTGACTTTC	CAISASGTGANVLTF
TRBV14	TRBJ1-1	NA	NA	TGTGCCAGCAGCCAAGATGGGAGTCAGCATGAAGCTTTCTTT	CASSQDGSQHEAFF
TRBV7-8	TRBJ2-5	NA	NA	TGTGCCAGCAGCTTAGCGAGGACCCGGGATAGGACCCAGTACTTC	CASSLARTRDRTQYF
TRBV6-5	TRBJ1-1	TRBD1	NA	TGTGCCAGCAGACCCACAGGGGGTGAAGCTTTCTTT	CASRPTGGEAFF
TRBV18	TRBJ2-2	TRBD2	NA	TGTGCCAGCTCACCACCGGGACTAGCGGGCCCTTTGAAGGCCGGGGAGCTGTTTTTT	CASSPPGLAGPLKAGELFF
TRBV30	TRBJ1-6	NA	few	TGTGCCTGGACTCACGGCAGGGAAAATTCACCCCTCCACTTT	CAWTHGRENSPLHF
TRBV6-5	TRBJ2-7	NA	NA	TGTGCCAGCAGTCCTGACAGGAGCTCCTACGAGCAGTACTTC	CASSPDRSSYEQYF
TRBV19	TRBJ1-4	TRBD1	NA	TGTGCCAGTAGTACAGCTCGGACAGGGGGCAGTAATGAAAAACTGTTTTTT	CASSTARTGGSNEKLFF
TRBV19	TRBJ2-7	TRBD1	NA	TGTGCCAGTAGTATACAGGGGGTCCCCTACGAGCAGTACTTC	CASSIQGVPYEQYF
TRBV13	TRBJ2-7	NA	NA	TGTGCCAGCAGCTTAGGCAGGGGAGCGACCGAGCAGTACTTC	CASSLGRGATEQYF
TRBV19	TRBJ2-3	NA	NA	TGTGCCAGTAGTATGGGCGGGATAGATACGCAGTATTTT	CASSMGGIDTQYF
TRBV7-9	TRBJ1-5	NA	once	TGTGCCAGCAGCTTCGGGAATCAGCCCCAGCATTTT	CASSFGNQPQHF
TRBV4-3	TRBJ1-3	NA	NA	TGCGCCAGCAGGTCCACGGTCTCTGGAAACACCATATATTTT	CASRSTVSGNTIYF
TRBV6-5	TRBJ2-1	TRBD1	NA	TGTGCCAGCAGCCCCGGGACAGGGTACAATGAGCAGTTCTTC	CASSPGTGYNEQFF
TRBV2	TRBJ1-2	NA	few	TGTGCCAGCTCTCGGCAGGGTTCTGGCTACACCTTC	CASSRQGSGYTF
TRBV2	TRBJ2-5	TRBD1	NA	TGTGCCAGCAAGGAGTGGGGACAGACACAAGAGACCCAGTACTTC	CASKEWGQTQETQYF
TRBV4-3	TRBJ2-7	TRBD2	NA	TGCGCCAGCAGCCAAAGCACCTTCCGGGACTACCGATCCTACGAGCAGTACTTC	CASSQSTFRDYRSYEQYF
TRBV29-1	TRBJ2-5	TRBD1	NA	TGCAGCGTCTTGACAGGGTCGGAGACCCAGTACTTC	CSVLTGSETQYF
TRBV11-2	TRBJ1-6	NA	NA	TGTGCCAGCAGCAGGGGTTCACCCCTCCACTTT	CASSRGSPLHF
TRBV28	TRBJ2-7	TRBD2	NA	TGTGCCAGCAGTCTCCCTGGGGGGGTAAACTACGAGCAGTACTTC	CASSLPGGVNYEQYF
TRBV29-1	TRBJ1-2	TRBD1	NA	TGCAGCGCCTCAACCGGACAGGGGTATGGCTACACCTTC	CSASTGQGYGYTF
TRBV18	TRBJ1-1	NA	NA	TGTGCCAGCTCACCACATCCGGGGGGCACTGAAGCTTTCTTT	CASSPHPGGTEAFF
TRBV5-4	TRBJ2-2	TRBD1	NA	TGTGCCAGCAGCGCCCGACAGGGAAAAATCGGGGAGCTGTTTTTT	CASSARQGKIGELFF
TRBV29-1	TRBJ2-3	NA	NA	TGCAGCGTTGAAAGCGGCAGAAGCACAGATACGCAGTATTTT	CSVESGRSTDTQYF
TRBV5-1	TRBJ2-1	NA	NA	TGCGCCAGCAGCGAGGGCTCCCCTTACAATGAGCAGTTCTTC	CASSEGSPYNEQFF
TRBV13	TRBJ1-1	NA	NA	TGTGCCAGCAGCCGGGGGGGGCGAGTCACTGAAGCTTTCTTT	CASSRGGRVTEAFF
TRBV7-8	TRBJ2-6	TRBD1	NA	TGTGCCAGCAGCTTAGGAGGCAGGGGGCGATCTGGGGCCAACGTCCTGACTTTC	CASSLGGRGRSGANVLTF
TRBV19	TRBJ1-1	NA	NA	TGTGCCAGTCGCTACAGGGCGGCGAACACTGAAGCTTTCTTT	CASRYRAANTEAFF
TRBV7-6	TRBJ1-1	NA	few	TGTGCCAGCAGCTTAGGAACCCACTACCGTACTGAAGCTTTCTTT	CASSLGTHYRTEAFF
TRBV5-1	TRBJ2-1	NA	NA	TGCGCCAGCAGTATTGAGGCTACAGGGCATGAGCAGTTCTTC	CASSIEATGHEQFF
TRBV15	TRBJ2-3	NA	NA	TGTGCCACCAGCAGAGGACCAGGGTGGGTAGATACGCAGTATTTT	CATSRGPGWVDTQYF
TRBV27	TRBJ1-2	NA	NA	TGTGCCAGCAGTTTACAGGGTCCCGGGTATGGCTACACCTTC	CASSLQGPGYGYTF
TRBV18	TRBJ2-1	NA	NA	TGTGCCAGCTCACCTGGGAGGGGGGCAAGTTACAATGAGCAGTTCTTC	CASSPGRGASYNEQFF
TRBV10-3	TRBJ1-1	NA	NA	TGTGCCATCAGTCCCCAGGGTAACACTGAAGCTTTCTTT	CAISPQGNTEAFF
TRBV5-4	TRBJ2-1	TRBD2	NA	TGTGCCAGCAGCCCCCGACGGACTAGCGGGGTATGGGTAGCTAATGAGCAGTTCTTC	CASSPRRTSGVWVANEQFF
TRBV5-1	TRBJ1-4	NA	NA	TGCGCCAGCAGCTTGGTCGGGTATGAAAAACTGTTTTTT	CASSLVGYEKLFF
TRBV7-6	TRBJ1-3	NA	NA	TGTGCCAGCAGCAAGCGGGGAGGGCTCTCTGGAAACACCATATATTTT	CASSKRGGLSGNTIYF
TRBV11-2	TRBJ1-1	TRBD1	NA	TGTGCCAGCAAGGACAGGTTGGGGGCTTTCTTT	CASKDRLGAFF